These 16 T cell receptor beta chains came from one sample sequenced in a study of technical replicates of blood from a handful of donors. Generated by immunoSEQ multiplex PCR, the TCRdb table keeps only in-frame clones and is missing some. The sample carries under 90,000 clones, roughly 98% recorded once. What was sequenced was T cells isolated from PBMCs. All receptors derive from a human donor in good health.

The V call is TRBV28, the J call TRBJ2-1, with D tentatively TRBD2 (5 bases). Trimming pared 5 bases from V and 2 bases from J, leaving 7 bases between. Germline CDR1 MDHEN, CDR2 SYDVKM. The CDR3 has 13 residues. DNA for the CDR3: TGTGCCAGCAGTGCGGGTGCCTACAATGAGCAGTTCTTC. Translated: CASSAGAYNEQFF.

Written as DNA, the CDR3 is TGTGCCAGCTCACGGGCCAGGGGGCGCGGTCAGCCCCAGCATTTT. This sequence encodes CASSRARGRGQPQHF. The genes are TRBV18 and TRBJ1-5, with TRBD1 matching over 8 bases. Germline V gene lookup returns CDR1 KGHSH and CDR2 LQKENI. The CDR3 runs 15 residues. Trimming took 4 bases from V and 6 from J; bases not matched to a gene: 8.

The chain is built from TRBV7-9 and TRBJ2-5; 14 bases agree with TRBD2. Germline-derived CDR1 and CDR2 are SEHNR and FQNEAQ (reference sequence). The CDR3 sequence is 19 residues long. J was trimmed by 5 bases and V by 4 bases; bases with no gene match: 15. CDR3 in DNA: TGTGCCAGCAGCTCCGGAACCGTGGGACTAGCGGGAGAAGGGGAGACCCAGTACTTC. It codes for CASSSGTVGLAGEGETQYF.

The chain joins TRBV6-5 to TRBJ1-1, with no clear D. The V gene's germline CDR1 is MNHEY and CDR2 SVGAGI. The germline V and J ends were trimmed by 2 bases and 10 bases, with 8 bases remaining between them. The CDR3 runs to 11 residues. CDR3 amino acids: CASSYPGGAFF. As DNA, the CDR3 is TGTGCCAGCAGTTACCCGGGAGGAGCTTTCTTT.

The chain carries TRBV7-9 and TRBJ1-1; D is unresolved. Germline V gives CDR1 SEHNR, CDR2 FQNEAQ (reference sequence). CDR3 size: 16 residues. The V end was cut by 6 bases, the J end by 3 bases, with 20 bases between. The CDR3 nucleotides read TGTGCCAGCAGGCTTGGATCGGTGGGCCCAGACACTGAAGCTTTCTTT. Translated, it gives CASRLGSVGPDTEAFF.

Turning to this clone: Within the sample, other DNA sequences also encode this same CDR3. The gene calls are TRBV28 and TRBJ2-2; no clear D. V shed 4 bases and J shed 2 bases, with 2 bases lying between them. From germline, CDR1 is MDHEN and CDR2 SYDVKM. There are 12 residues in the CDR3. CDR3 sequence reads: CASSSNTGELFF. For the CDR3, the DNA is TGTGCCAGCAGTTCAAACACCGGGGAGCTGTTTTTT. The variable domain in full, completed from reference TRBV28 and TRBJ2-2, reads DVKVTQSSRYLVKRTGEKVFLECVQDMDHENMFWYRQDPGLGLRLIYFSYDVKMKEKGDIPEGYSVSREKKERFSLILESASTNQTSMYLCASSSNTGELFFGEGSRLTVL.

The rearrangement links TRBV5-4 to TRBJ2-1; TRBD2 aligns across 10 bases. The length of the CDR3 is 19 residues. With 2 bases clipped from V and 0 bases from J, the junction kept 11 bases outside the gene matches. From germline, CDR1 is SGHNT and CDR2 YYREEE (reference sequence). CDR3 protein: CASSFERGGWLGSYNEQFF. Written as DNA, the CDR3 is TGTGCCAGCAGCTTTGAGCGGGGGGGCTGGTTAGGCTCCTACAATGAGCAGTTCTTC.

V gene TRBV5-1 combines with J gene TRBJ2-7; 9 bases align to TRBD2. The ends lost 1 base at V and 2 bases at J; junction bases unmatched: 7. This CDR3 has 16 residues. Germline V CDR1 and CDR2: SGHRS, YFSETQ. CDR3 in DNA: TGCGCCAGCAGCTTGATCTCAGCGGGGGGCCCCTACGAGCAGTACTTC. Its protein product is CASSLISAGGPYEQYF.

V is TRBV9 and J is TRBJ1-2; D is unresolved. Trimming pared 0 bases from V and 5 bases from J, leaving 8 bases between. Germline CDR1 is SGDLS and CDR2 is YYNGEE. This CDR3 is 13 amino acids long. The CDR3 coding sequence is TGTGCCAGCAGCGTAGCTGTGGAGTATGGCTACACCTTC. Encoded protein: CASSVAVEYGYTF.

The J gene is TRBJ2-2, the V gene TRBV18, with 9 bases that match TRBD1. Germline assignment: CDR1 KGHSH and CDR2 LQKENI. This CDR3 comprises 18 residues. V lost 3 bases and J lost 0; bases outside the gene matches: 8. The CDR3 DNA is TGTGCCAGCTCACCTACAGGGGGCATCCTAGCGAACACCGGGGAGCTGTTTTTT. Its translation: CASSPTGGILANTGELFF.

This sequence joins TRBV18 and TRBJ2-2, with D tentatively TRBD1 (5 bases). The germline V and J ends were trimmed by 0 bases and 15 bases, with 14 bases remaining between them. This CDR3 is 13 amino acids long. Germline V gene sequence: CDR1 KGHSH, CDR2 LQKENI. Here the CDR3 DNA reads TGTGCCAGCTCACCACCGTCGTTGGACATCTTGTTTTTT. Translation gives CASSPPSLDILFF.

This clone is a singleton in its sample. The rearrangement links TRBV6-5 to TRBJ2-3; 11 nucleotides align to TRBD2. Unmatched junction bases numbered 1, after V lost 0 bases and J lost 5 bases. There are 15 residues in the CDR3. Per the germline V gene, CDR1 is MNHEY and CDR2 is SVGAGI. The CDR3 here is CASSYSGTSGDTQYF. CDR3 sequence (DNA): TGTGCCAGCAGTTACTCGGGGACTAGCGGAGATACGCAGTATTTT.

This sequence joins TRBV14 and TRBJ1-1; D ambiguous. Germline V gene sequence: CDR1 SGHDN, CDR2 FVKESK. The V and J ends lost 0 bases and 1 base respectively, with 15 bases between them. CDR3 length: 17 amino acids. Here the CDR3 DNA reads TGTGCCAGCAGCCAAGAGGGCGTACCAGAAAAGAACACTGAAGCTTTCTTT. Protein: CASSQEGVPEKNTEAFF.

V gene TRBV28 combines with J gene TRBJ2-5; 12 bases are shared with TRBD2. The CDR3 runs to 17 residues. Germline values: CDR1 MDHEN, CDR2 SYDVKM. V dropped 5 bases and J dropped 4; count of bases not matched to a gene: 11. The CDR3 region is CASSPTGRGLAGETQYF. CDR3 nucleotides: TGTGCCAGCAGTCCAACCGGTAGGGGACTAGCGGGAGAGACCCAGTACTTC. Full variable domain (remainder filled in from reference TRBV28 and TRBJ2-5): DVKVTQSSRYLVKRTGEKVFLECVQDMDHENMFWYRQDPGLGLRLIYFSYDVKMKEKGDIPEGYSVSREKKERFSLILESASTNQTSMYLCASSPTGRGLAGETQYFGPGTRLLVL.

The chain carries TRBV6-1 and TRBJ1-5; D perhaps matches TRBD1 (5 bases). Trimming stripped 2 bases from V and 5 bases from J, with 7 bases between. CDR3 length: 13 amino acids. Germline V gene lookup returns CDR1 MNHNS and CDR2 SASEGT. CDR3 amino acids: CASSEWGDQPQHF. The DNA for the CDR3 is TGTGCCAGCAGTGAATGGGGGGATCAGCCCCAGCATTTT.

V and J are TRBV7-9 and TRBJ1-5, with 8 bases lining up with TRBD1. V lost 1 base to trimming and J lost 6 bases; unmatched junction nucleotides: 5. The CDR3 extends over 15 amino acids. Germline V lookup: CDR1 SEHNR, CDR2 FQNEAQ (reference sequence). The DNA of the CDR3 is TGTGCCAGCAGCTTAGGACAGGGGCTAGGTCAGCCCCAGCATTTT. It is translated as CASSLGQGLGQPQHF.